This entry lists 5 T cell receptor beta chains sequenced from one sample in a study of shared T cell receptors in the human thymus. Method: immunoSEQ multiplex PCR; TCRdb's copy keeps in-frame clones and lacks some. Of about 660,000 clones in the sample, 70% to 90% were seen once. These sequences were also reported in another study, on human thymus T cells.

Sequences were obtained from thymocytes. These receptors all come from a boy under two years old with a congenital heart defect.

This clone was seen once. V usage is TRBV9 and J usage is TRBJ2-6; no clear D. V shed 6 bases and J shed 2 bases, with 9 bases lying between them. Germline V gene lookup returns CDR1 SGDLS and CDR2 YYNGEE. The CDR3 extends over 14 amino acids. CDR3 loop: CASKRETGANVLTF. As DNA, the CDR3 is TGTGCCAGCAAAAGAGAGACTGGGGCCAACGTCCTGACTTTC.

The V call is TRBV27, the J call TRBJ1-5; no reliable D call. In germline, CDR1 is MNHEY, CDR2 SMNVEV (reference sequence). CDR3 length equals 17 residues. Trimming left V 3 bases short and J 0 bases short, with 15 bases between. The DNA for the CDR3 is TGTGCCAGCAGTTTGGGTCCCCCGGGTTATAGCAATCAGCCCCAGCATTTT. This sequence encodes CASSLGPPGYSNQPQHF.

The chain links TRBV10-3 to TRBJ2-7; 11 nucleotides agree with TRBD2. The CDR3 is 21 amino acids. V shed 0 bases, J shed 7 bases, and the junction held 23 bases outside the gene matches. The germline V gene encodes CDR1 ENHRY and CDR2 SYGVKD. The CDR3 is CAISESLASERLAGYLPEQYF. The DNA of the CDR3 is TGTGCCATCAGTGAGTCGCTCGCCTCCGAAAGACTAGCGGGGTACCTACCGGAGCAGTACTTC.

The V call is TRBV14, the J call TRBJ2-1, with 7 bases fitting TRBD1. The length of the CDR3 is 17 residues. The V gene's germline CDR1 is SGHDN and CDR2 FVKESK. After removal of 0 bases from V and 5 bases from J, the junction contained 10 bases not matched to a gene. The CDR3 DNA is TGTGCCAGCAGCCAAGAGACCGAACAGGGGACCCACAATGAGCAGTTCTTC. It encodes CASSQETEQGTHNEQFF. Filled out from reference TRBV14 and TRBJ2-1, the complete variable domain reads EAGVTQFPSHSVIEKGQTVTLRCDPISGHDNLYWYRRVMGKEIKFLLHFVKESKQDESGMPNNRFLAERTGGTYSTLKVQPAELEDSGVYFCASSQETEQGTHNEQFFGPGTRLTVL.

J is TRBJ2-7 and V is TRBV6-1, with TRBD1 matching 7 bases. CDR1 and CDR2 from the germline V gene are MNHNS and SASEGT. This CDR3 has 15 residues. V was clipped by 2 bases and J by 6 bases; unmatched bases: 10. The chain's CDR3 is CASSERGTVTGEQYF. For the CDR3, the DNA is TGTGCCAGCAGTGAAAGAGGGACAGTGACCGGCGAGCAGTACTTC.